Reported below is one T cell receptor (beta chain). Its antigen is as yet unknown. 5'RACE primed from the constant segment yielded TCR alpha and TCR beta cDNA libraries bearing sample barcodes and UMIs. TCRdb used MiXCR to reprocess the 5' RACE reads, holding one entry per CDR3 protein. The profile shows 110,000 to 150,000 distinct CDR3 sequences, 25% of them singletons. Germline lookup yields CDR1 PRHDT and CDR2 FYEKMQ (reference sequence). The CDR3 is 16 residues long. Trimming left V 4 bases short and J 4 bases short, with 17 bases between. The data were obtained in a study of T-cell memory formation after mild COVID-19. For the study at large: The TCR clusters were mostly specific to one donor.

Overall study results and limits: Pre-infection memory held some responding clones, suggesting pre-existing cross-reactive T cells responded. Researchers could not confirm that second-wave clones peaking on day 37 targeted SARS-CoV-2.

The sequence came from an adult woman who had mild COVID-19 (a few samples of this study predate the infection). Cell type and time point are not known. Sequenced sample: PBMCs or a T cell subset sorted from them (not recorded which). J is TRBJ1-3 and V is TRBV13, with D hard to call. In DNA form, the CDR3 reads TGTGCCAGCAGCTCCGGAGAGGGAACATCGGGAAACACCATATATTTT. Protein product: CASSSGEGTSGNTIYF.